These 24 T cell receptor beta chains share one sample of origin, sequenced in a study of shared clonotypes between healthy human individuals. CD45RO-negative cells were positively selected for CCR7, leaving out terminally differentiated effector memory CD45RA+ cells. Clones were sequenced by immunoSEQ multiplex PCR, and TCRdb holds only the in-frame ones, with some missing. This table holds roughly 590,000 clones, 95% found once. The specimen was naive CD8+ T cells sorted from blood. The receptors derive from a woman aged 25 to 39 in good health.

The chain carries TRBV6-6 and TRBJ2-7, with D hard to call. Germline V lookup: CDR1 MNHNY, CDR2 SVGAGI (reference sequence). The V end was cut by 0 bases, the J end by 6 bases, with 6 bases between. There are 12 residues in the CDR3. The CDR3, as DNA: TGTGCCAGCAGTTACTCCGCTGCCGAGCAGTACTTC. The encoded protein is CASSYSAAEQYF.

V and J are TRBV9 and TRBJ2-1; 9 bases are shared with TRBD2. Germline V gene data show CDR1 as SGDLS and CDR2 as YYNGEE. Trimming took 0 bases from V and 3 from J; bases not matched to a gene: 1. This CDR3 comprises 15 residues. The CDR3 DNA follows: TGTGCCAGCAGCGTAGGTAGCGGGGGCTACAATGAGCAGTTCTTC. This gives the protein CASSVGSGGYNEQFF.

This clone was seen a single time. One end of the junction is discordant with germline, which a read error may explain. The chain has TRBV13 and TRBJ2-7, with D perhaps matching TRBD2 (5 bases). CDR1 PRHDT and CDR2 FYEKMQ come from the germline V gene (reference sequence). CDR3 length: 14 amino acids. In DNA, the CDR3 is TGTGCCAGCAGCCTAGGGTCCGGGACCTACGAGCAGTACTTC. It translates to CASSLGSGTYEQYF.

V usage is TRBV5-8 and J usage is TRBJ1-1; unclear D gene. Germline V gives CDR1 SGHTS, CDR2 YDEGEE. This CDR3 is 13 amino acids long. V lost 4 bases and J lost 4, with 11 bases in between. CDR3 in DNA: TGTGCCAGCAGCATCGTAAAGAGCACTGAAGCTTTCTTT. Protein: CASSIVKSTEAFF.

The chain carries TRBV7-3 and TRBJ2-2; D may be TRBD1 (5 bases). With 5 bases removed from V and 6 bases from J, the gap between germline ends came to 7 bases. CDR3 length: 12 amino acids. Germline V CDR1 and CDR2: SGHTA, FQGTGA. The CDR3 is CASSAGPGELFF. For the CDR3, the DNA is TGTGCCAGCAGCGCAGGGCCCGGGGAGCTGTTTTTT.

The gene calls are TRBV20-1 and TRBJ2-1; 7 nucleotides match TRBD2. CDR1 DFQATT and CDR2 SNEGSKA come from the germline V gene (reference sequence). Unmatched junction bases numbered 4, after V lost 6 bases and J lost 8 bases. This CDR3 has 11 residues. CDR3 in amino acids: CSAELAYEQFF. CDR3 nucleotide sequence: TGCAGTGCAGAACTAGCGTATGAGCAGTTCTTC.

The gene calls are TRBV4-1 and TRBJ2-7; perhaps TRBD2 as D (6 bases). The CDR3 runs 14 residues. CDR1 MGHRA and CDR2 YSYEKL come from the germline V gene. Trimming took off 1 base at V and 6 bases at J, with 13 bases between the two ends. Here the CDR3 DNA reads TGCGCCAGCAGCCAAGGAACTATTAGCGGCGAGCAGTACTTC. Translating it yields CASSQGTISGEQYF.

This chain uses TRBV13 with TRBJ2-3; TRBD2 matches at 11 bases. This CDR3 is built from 16 residues. V lost 6 bases to trimming and J lost 2 bases; unmatched junction nucleotides: 7. Germline V gene lookup returns CDR1 PRHDT and CDR2 FYEKMQ (reference sequence). The DNA of the CDR3 is TGTGCCAGCAGATTCAGACTAGCGGGATTCACAGATACGCAGTATTTT. Amino acid sequence: CASRFRLAGFTDTQYF.

The chain has TRBV20-1 and TRBJ2-2; D call uncertain. With 6 bases removed from V and 8 bases from J, the gap between germline ends came to 10 bases. In germline, CDR1 is DFQATT, CDR2 SNEGSKA (reference sequence). The CDR3 is 11 residues long. The CDR3: CSAGVWGELFF. In nucleotides, the CDR3 is TGCAGTGCGGGCGTTTGGGGGGAGCTGTTTTTT.

The rearrangement links TRBV11-2 to TRBJ2-7; either TRBD1 or TRBD2 may fit D (5 bases each). The CDR3 sequence is 14 residues long. The germline V and J ends were trimmed by 6 bases and 1 base, with 13 bases remaining between them. Germline lookup yields CDR1 SGHAT and CDR2 FQNNGV. The CDR3 spells CASSFSWGSYEQYF. The CDR3 DNA is TGTGCCAGCAGTTTTAGCTGGGGGTCCTACGAGCAGTACTTC.

This clone has a single count. The gene calls are TRBV9 and TRBJ1-5, with TRBD1 as a possible D gene (6 bases). Trimming took 0 bases from V and 5 from J, leaving 12 bases between them. The CDR3 has 15 amino acids. CDR1 and CDR2 from the germline V gene are SGDLS and YYNGEE. CDR3 sequence: CASSVGGGADQPQHF. CDR3 nucleotides: TGTGCCAGCAGCGTAGGTGGGGGGGCCGATCAGCCCCAGCATTTT. Combining the CDR3 with reference TRBV9 and TRBJ1-5 gives the whole variable domain DSGVTQTPKHLITATGQRVTLRCSPRSGDLSVYWYQQSLDQGLQFLIQYYNGEERAKGNILERFSAQQFPDLHSELNLSSLELGDSALYFCASSVGGGADQPQHFGDGTRLSIL.

The V call is TRBV29-1, the J call TRBJ1-2; 10 nucleotides agree with TRBD1. V lost 0 bases, J lost 3 bases, and 4 bases stayed unmatched. Germline loops: CDR1 SQVTM, CDR2 ANQGSEA. The CDR3 sequence is 15 residues long. The CDR3 is CSVEEPGTGDYGYTF. CDR3 nucleotides: TGCAGCGTTGAAGAACCCGGGACAGGGGACTATGGCTACACCTTC.

This clone was recorded only once. The rearrangement uses TRBV27 and TRBJ2-1, with 8 bases matching TRBD2. Losses at the gene ends were 1 base for V and 5 bases for J; bases not matched to a gene: 4. From germline, CDR1 is MNHEY and CDR2 SMNVEV (reference sequence). This CDR3 is 15 amino acids long. CDR3 coding DNA: TGTGCCAGCAGTTTATGGACTAGCAGAGACAATGAGCAGTTCTTC. Its protein product is CASSLWTSRDNEQFF.

The chain couples TRBV4-1 to TRBJ2-7; D not certain. Germline CDR1 and CDR2: MGHRA and YSYEKL. Trimming pared 0 bases from V and 2 bases from J, leaving 11 bases between. The CDR3 runs 15 residues. The CDR3 sequence: CASSQDRGPTYEQYF. The CDR3, as DNA: TGCGCCAGCAGCCAAGATAGAGGACCGACCTACGAGCAGTACTTC.

V and J are TRBV9 and TRBJ1-1; 7 positions match TRBD1. The germline CDR1 and CDR2 sequences are SGDLS and YYNGEE. CDR3 length: 15 residues. V dropped 4 bases and J dropped 0; count of bases not matched to a gene: 6. CDR3 amino acids: CASSTGQTMNTEAFF. The CDR3 DNA reads as TGTGCCAGCAGCACGGGACAGACCATGAACACTGAAGCTTTCTTT.

The chain couples TRBV10-2 to TRBJ2-3; no definite D call. Germline-derived CDR1 and CDR2 are WSHSY and SAAADI. The length of the CDR3 is 17 residues. Between the trimmed V and J ends, which lost 5 bases and 1 base, there was a span of 19 bases. CDR3 nucleotide sequence: TGCGCCAGCAGTCACTACCGGACCCCATCTCGCACAGATACGCAGTATTTT. The encoded protein is CASSHYRTPSRTDTQYF.

This clone was counted once. CDR3 nucleotides: TGCGCCAGCAGCTTGGTTTTCGGAGGAAACACCATATATTTT. This sequence encodes CASSLVFGGNTIYF. V is TRBV5-1 and J is TRBJ1-3, with D unresolved. V was shortened by 0 bases and J by 4 bases, with 8 bases between the two germline ends. The CDR3 is 14 amino acids. In germline, CDR1 is SGHRS, CDR2 YFSETQ. The variable domain in full, completed from reference TRBV5-1 and TRBJ1-3, reads KAGVTQTPRYLIKTRGQQVTLSCSPISGHRSVSWYQQTPGQGLQFLFEYFSETQRNKGNFPGRFSGRQFSNSRSEMNVSTLELGDSALYLCASSLVFGGNTIYFGEGSWLTVV.

This rearrangement joins TRBV7-8 to TRBJ2-5, with D possibly matching TRBD1 (6 bases). The end of the DNA fits TRBJ2-7 better, so the J call may be wrong. Germline CDR1 and CDR2: SGHVS and FQNEAQ. The CDR3 covers 13 residues. Here the CDR3 DNA reads TGTGCCAGCAGCTTACAGGGGAACTACGAGCAGTACTTC. This sequence encodes CASSLQGNYEQYF.

This chain joins TRBV27 and TRBJ1-5; a weak D match, TRBD1 (6 bases). The CDR3 is 17 residues long. Germline lookup yields CDR1 MNHEY and CDR2 SMNVEV (reference sequence). V gave up 6 bases and J gave up 0 bases, with 18 bases separating them. The CDR3 coding sequence is TGTGCCAGCAGCCCGGCGGGGGCCGAATATAGCAATCAGCCCCAGCATTTT. Encoded protein: CASSPAGAEYSNQPQHF.

The chain links TRBV9 to TRBJ2-3; TRBD1 or TRBD2 may be the D gene (5 bases each). Germline V CDR1 and CDR2: SGDLS, YYNGEE. Trimming took 0 bases from V and 0 from J, leaving 11 bases between them. This CDR3 is 16 amino acids long. The CDR3 nucleotides are TGTGCCAGCAGCGTAGATGGGGGTCCAAGCACAGATACGCAGTATTTT. Its protein is CASSVDGGPSTDTQYF. The full variable domain, completed using reference TRBV9 and TRBJ2-3, is DSGVTQTPKHLITATGQRVTLRCSPRSGDLSVYWYQQSLDQGLQFLIQYYNGEERAKGNILERFSAQQFPDLHSELNLSSLELGDSALYFCASSVDGGPSTDTQYFGPGTRLTVL.

The genes are TRBV9 and TRBJ2-2; D possibly corresponds to TRBD1 (6 bases). V was pared by 0 bases and J by 2 bases, with 17 bases between. The CDR3 is made up of 18 amino acids. The germline gives CDR1 SGDLS, CDR2 YYNGEE. CDR3 sequence: CASSVGRTEAVNTGELFF. The CDR3 DNA sequence: TGTGCCAGCAGCGTAGGAAGGACAGAAGCTGTCAACACCGGGGAGCTGTTTTTT.

The chain carries TRBV7-6 and TRBJ2-2; 8 bases map to TRBD2. The ends lost 1 base at V and 5 bases at J; junction bases unmatched: 9. The CDR3 is made up of 17 amino acids. Germline V CDR1 and CDR2: SGHVS, FNYEAQ. CDR3 residues: CASSLGPGLVSTGELFF. In DNA, the CDR3 is TGTGCCAGCAGCTTAGGCCCGGGACTAGTCTCGACCGGGGAGCTGTTTTTT.

V is TRBV5-1 and J is TRBJ2-5; 10 bases are a match to TRBD2. This CDR3 region has 16 residues. Trimming took 0 bases from V and 5 from J; bases not matched to a gene: 7. Germline CDR1 SGHRS, CDR2 YFSETQ. The CDR3 DNA follows: TGCGCCAGCAGCTTGGAAGCTAGCGGGAGATTTGAGACCCAGTACTTC. As protein: CASSLEASGRFETQYF.

This clone was detected only once. The CDR3 DNA is TGTGCCAGCGGCATACAGGGGAGGGGTGAAAAACTGTTTTTT. Encoded protein: CASGIQGRGEKLFF. The chain links TRBV7-9 to TRBJ1-4; 7 bases map to TRBD1. The CDR3 is made up of 14 amino acids. The germline V gene encodes CDR1 SEHNR and CDR2 FQNEAQ (reference sequence). The V gene end was trimmed by 8 bases and the J gene end by 7 bases; junction bases not matched to a gene: 10.